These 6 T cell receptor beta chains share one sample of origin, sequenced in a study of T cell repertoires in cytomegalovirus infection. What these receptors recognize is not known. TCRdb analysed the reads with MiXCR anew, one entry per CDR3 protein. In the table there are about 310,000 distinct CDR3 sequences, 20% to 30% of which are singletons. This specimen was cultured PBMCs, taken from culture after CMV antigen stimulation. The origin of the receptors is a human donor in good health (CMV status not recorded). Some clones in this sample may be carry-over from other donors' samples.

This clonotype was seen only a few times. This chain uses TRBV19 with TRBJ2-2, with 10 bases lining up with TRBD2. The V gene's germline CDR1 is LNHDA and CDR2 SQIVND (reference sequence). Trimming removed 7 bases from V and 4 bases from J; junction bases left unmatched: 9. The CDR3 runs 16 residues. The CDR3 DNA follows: TGTGCCAGTACCGTTCTAGCGGGAGCCGTCACCGGGGAGCTGTTTTTT. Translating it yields CASTVLAGAVTGELFF.

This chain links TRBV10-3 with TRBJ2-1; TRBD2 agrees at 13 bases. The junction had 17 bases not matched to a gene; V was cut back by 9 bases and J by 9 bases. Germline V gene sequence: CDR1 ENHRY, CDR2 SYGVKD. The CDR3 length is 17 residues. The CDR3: CAISPGTSGTWGGEQFF. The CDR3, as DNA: TGTGCCATATCACCTGGGACTAGCGGGACCTGGGGAGGTGAGCAGTTCTTC.

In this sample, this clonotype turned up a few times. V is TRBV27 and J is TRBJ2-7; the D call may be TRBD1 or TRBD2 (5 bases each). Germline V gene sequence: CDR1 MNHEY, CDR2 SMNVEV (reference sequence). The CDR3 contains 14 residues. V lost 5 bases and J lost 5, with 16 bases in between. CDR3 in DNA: TGTGCCAGCAGTCCAAGGGACCCACCGGACGAGCAGTACTTC. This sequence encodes CASSPRDPPDEQYF.

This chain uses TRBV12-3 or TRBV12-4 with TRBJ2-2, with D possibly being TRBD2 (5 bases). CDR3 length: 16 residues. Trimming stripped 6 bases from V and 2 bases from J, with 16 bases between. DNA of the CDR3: TGTGCCAGCAGCATTGGTCCAGCGGCCAACACCGGGGAGCTGTTTTTT. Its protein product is CASSIGPAANTGELFF.

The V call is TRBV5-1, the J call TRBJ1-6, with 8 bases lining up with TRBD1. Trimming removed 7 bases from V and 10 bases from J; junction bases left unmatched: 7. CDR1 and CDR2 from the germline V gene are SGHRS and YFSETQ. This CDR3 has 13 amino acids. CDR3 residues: CASRQGNESPLHF. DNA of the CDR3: TGCGCCAGCCGACAGGGGAACGAGTCACCCCTCCACTTT.

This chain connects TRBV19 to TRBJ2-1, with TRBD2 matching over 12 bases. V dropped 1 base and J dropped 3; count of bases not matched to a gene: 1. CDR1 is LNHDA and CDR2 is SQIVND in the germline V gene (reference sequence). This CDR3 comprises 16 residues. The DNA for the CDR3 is TGTGCCAGTAGTATAGTACTAGCGGGAGGCTACAATGAGCAGTTCTTC. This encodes CASSIVLAGGYNEQFF.